These 7 T cell receptor beta chains originate from one sample sequenced in a study of T cell changes during pregnancy in multiple sclerosis. Only in-frame clones appear in the TCRdb table, and some are missing; sequencing was by immunoSEQ multiplex PCR. The sample lists fewer than 45,000 clones; around 90% were seen once. The specimen comprised CD8+ T cells from peripheral blood mononuclear cells, sampled in the first trimester of pregnancy. These receptors originate from a female donor with multiple sclerosis, enrolled in a pregnancy study.

This chain connects TRBV5-8 to TRBJ1-5; a possible D gene is TRBD1 (5 bases). Germline values: CDR1 SGHTS, CDR2 YDEGEE. The length of the CDR3 is 16 residues. V lost 1 base and J 3 bases, leaving 14 bases between the germline ends. CDR3 DNA sequence: TGTGCCAGCAGCTTGCTCAGGGTTTGGTTCAATCAGCCCCAGCATTTT. It specifies CASSLLRVWFNQPQHF.

This clone turned up a few times. This sequence joins TRBV4-2 and TRBJ1-1; D call uncertain. V was trimmed by 6 bases and J by 3 bases, leaving 23 bases between them. CDR1 LGHNA and CDR2 YNFKEQ come from the germline V gene. The CDR3 loop spans 17 amino acids. Written as DNA, the CDR3 is TGTGCCAGCAGATTAAGGAGGGCAGACCTTCGGGACACTGAAGCTTTCTTT. Amino acid sequence: CASRLRRADLRDTEAFF.

This chain links TRBV30 with TRBJ2-7, with D possibly being TRBD2 (7 bases). The CDR3 is made up of 17 amino acids. CDR1 GTSNPN and CDR2 SVGIG come from the germline V gene (reference sequence). With 0 bases removed from V and 3 bases from J, the gap between germline ends came to 21 bases. The CDR3 DNA follows: TGTGCCTGGAGTGTATGGGGGGGGGCAGGTGGAATCTACGAGCAGTACTTC. This encodes CAWSVWGGAGGIYEQYF. The variable domain in full, with the rest retrieved from reference TRBV30 and TRBJ2-7, is SQTIHQWPATLVQPVGSPLSLECTVEGTSNPNLYWYRQAAGRGLQLLFYSVGIGQISSEVPQNLSASRPQDRQFILSSKKLLLSDSGFYLCAWSVWGGAGGIYEQYFGPGTRLTVT.

CDR3 in DNA: TGTGCCAGCAGCCCAGCGACCCAGACTAACTATGGCTACACCTTC. Translation gives CASSPATQTNYGYTF. The chain uses TRBV21-1 and TRBJ1-2. TRBV21-1 is a pseudogene. The CDR3 covers 15 residues.

The V gene is TRBV30, the J gene TRBJ1-1, with 9 bases lining up with TRBD1. The CDR3 spans 13 residues. Per germline, CDR1 GTSNPN and CDR2 SVGIG (reference sequence). The CDR3: CADGGQGNTEAFF. DNA of the CDR3: TGTGCTGATGGGGGACAGGGGAACACTGAAGCTTTCTTT.

This chain links TRBV9 with TRBJ2-1, with TRBD1 identical over 7 bases. With 1 base clipped from V and 9 bases from J, the junction kept 10 bases outside the gene matches. The V gene's germline CDR1 is SGDLS and CDR2 YYNGEE. The CDR3 is 15 residues long. The CDR3 loop is CASSVPPHRGGEQFF. Written as DNA, the CDR3 is TGTGCCAGCAGCGTACCGCCGCACAGGGGTGGTGAGCAGTTCTTC.

This clone was observed a few times. The gene calls are TRBV7-9 and TRBJ1-4; TRBD1 agrees at 7 bases. The CDR3 is 17 residues long. CDR1 and CDR2 from the germline V gene are SEHNR and FQNEAQ (reference sequence). The ends lost 4 bases at V and 4 bases at J; junction bases unmatched: 12. The chain's CDR3 is CASSSRDRLGFNEKLFF. The CDR3 DNA reads as TGTGCCAGCAGCTCCCGGGACAGATTGGGATTTAATGAAAAACTGTTTTTT.